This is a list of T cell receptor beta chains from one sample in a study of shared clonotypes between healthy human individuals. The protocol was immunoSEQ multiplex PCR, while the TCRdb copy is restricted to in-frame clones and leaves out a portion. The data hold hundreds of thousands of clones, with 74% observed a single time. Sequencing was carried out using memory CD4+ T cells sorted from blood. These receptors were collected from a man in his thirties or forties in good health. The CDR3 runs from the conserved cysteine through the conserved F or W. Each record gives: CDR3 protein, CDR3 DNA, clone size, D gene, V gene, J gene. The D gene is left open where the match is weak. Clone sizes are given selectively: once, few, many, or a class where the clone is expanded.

CDR3: CASELPGGSNQPQHF
DNA: TGTGCCAGCGAGCTGCCCGGTGGTAGCAATCAGCCCCAGCATTTT
size: many
D: -
V: TRBV28
J: TRBJ1-5

CDR3: CASSFQARDHYGYTF
DNA: TGTGCCAGCAGTTTTCAGGCCCGAGACCACTATGGCTACACCTTC
size: -
D: -
V: TRBV28
J: TRBJ1-2

CDR3: CASRGTPRGQPQHF
DNA: TGTGCCAGCAGGGGTACACCCCGGGGTCAGCCCCAGCATTTT
size: -
D: -
V: TRBV28
J: TRBJ1-5

CDR3: CASTLLAAGSHEQYF
DNA: TGTGCCAGCACCTTACTGGCAGCGGGATCCCACGAGCAGTACTTC
size: -
D: TRBD2
V: TRBV7-9
J: TRBJ2-7

CDR3: CAGSHGSYNEQFF
DNA: TGTGCCGGATCTCATGGCTCCTACAATGAGCAGTTCTTC
size: -
D: -
V: TRBV2
J: TRBJ2-1

CDR3: CASSLDYTSGSLAKNIQYF
DNA: TGTGCCAGCAGCTTAGATTATACTAGCGGGAGTCTAGCCAAAAACATTCAGTACTTC
size: -
D: TRBD2
V: TRBV11-2
J: TRBJ2-4

CDR3: CASTLGGTGDNEQFF
DNA: TGTGCCAGCACCTTAGGGGGGACAGGGGACAATGAGCAGTTCTTC
size: few
D: TRBD1
V: TRBV7-9
J: TRBJ2-1

CDR3: CASSFATDTQYF
DNA: TGTGCCAGCAGCTTCGCGACAGATACGCAGTATTTT
size: -
D: -
V: TRBV7-9
J: TRBJ2-3

CDR3: CASSSPRGAEQFF
DNA: TGTGCCAGCAGCTCCCCCCGGGGGGCAGAGCAGTTCTTC
size: -
D: -
V: TRBV5-6
J: TRBJ2-1

CDR3: CASSWDRENQPQHF
DNA: TGTGCCAGTAGCTGGGACAGAGAGAATCAGCCCCAGCATTTT
size: -
D: TRBD1
V: TRBV19
J: TRBJ1-5

CDR3: CASRRGPSVYEQFF
DNA: TGTGCCAGCAGGAGGGGGCCGAGTGTCTATGAGCAGTTCTTC
size: -
D: TRBD1
V: TRBV27
J: TRBJ2-1

CDR3: CASRLPDIGARWYF
DNA: TGCGCCAGCAGATTACCGGACATCGGGGCTCGTTGGTACTTC
size: -
D: -
V: TRBV10-2
J: TRBJ1-2

CDR3: CASSRTGGYGYTF
DNA: TGTGCCAGCAGTCGGACAGGGGGGTATGGCTACACCTTC
size: -
D: TRBD1
V: TRBV28
J: TRBJ1-2

CDR3: CASSPPGTFPYEQYF
DNA: TGTGCCAGCAGCCCACCGGGGACTTTTCCCTACGAGCAGTACTTC
size: -
D: -
V: TRBV7-9
J: TRBJ2-7

CDR3: CASRPRDKATNTGELFF
DNA: TGTGCCAGCCGGCCCCGGGACAAGGCGACTAACACCGGGGAGCTGTTTTTT
size: -
D: -
V: TRBV28
J: TRBJ2-2

CDR3: CASSYSRTSVRYEQYF
DNA: TGTGCCAGCAGTTACTCGAGGACTAGCGTCCGCTACGAGCAGTACTTC
size: -
D: TRBD2
V: TRBV6-5
J: TRBJ2-7

CDR3: CASRTGQAYEQYF
DNA: TGTGCCAGCAGAACCGGACAGGCCTACGAGCAGTACTTC
size: -
D: TRBD1
V: TRBV28
J: TRBJ2-7

CDR3: CASISGTQGNIQYF
DNA: TGCGCCAGCATCTCAGGGACACAAGGGAACATTCAGTACTTC
size: -
D: -
V: TRBV5-1
J: TRBJ2-4

CDR3: CAWSVGAGHTDTQYF
DNA: TGTGCCTGGAGTGTAGGGGCGGGACACACAGATACGCAGTATTTT
size: -
D: -
V: TRBV30
J: TRBJ2-3

CDR3: CASSLGGTDNIQYF
DNA: TGTGCCAGCAGCCTGGGCGGGACTGATAACATTCAGTACTTC
size: -
D: -
V: TRBV4-2
J: TRBJ2-4

CDR3: CASSSSGNLINEQFF
DNA: TGTGCCAGCAGCAGTAGCGGGAACTTAATTAATGAGCAGTTCTTC
size: -
D: TRBD2
V: TRBV5-4
J: TRBJ2-1

CDR3: CAISESRGTDGNTIYF
DNA: TGTGCCATCAGTGAGTCGAGAGGGACAGATGGAAACACCATATATTTT
size: few
D: TRBD1
V: TRBV10-3
J: TRBJ1-3

CDR3: CASRPPGGGYNEQFF
DNA: TGTGCCAGCAGACCCCCGGGGGGTGGGTACAATGAGCAGTTCTTC
size: -
D: TRBD2
V: TRBV28
J: TRBJ2-1

CDR3: CASSPRGLAITGELFF
DNA: TGTGCCAGCAGCCCCCGGGGACTAGCGATAACCGGGGAGCTGTTTTTT
size: -
D: TRBD2
V: TRBV7-9
J: TRBJ2-2

CDR3: CASSPLGQGRTEAFF
DNA: TGTGCCAGCAGCCCTCTCGGGCAGGGAAGGACTGAAGCTTTCTTT
size: -
D: -
V: TRBV4-2
J: TRBJ1-1

CDR3: CASSGGQKGTKNIQYF
DNA: TGTGCCAGCAGCGGTGGGCAGAAGGGAACCAAAAACATTCAGTACTTC
size: -
D: -
V: TRBV9
J: TRBJ2-4

CDR3: CASSLIGRESGYTF
DNA: TGTGCCAGTAGCCTAATCGGCAGGGAGAGTGGCTACACCTTC
size: few
D: -
V: TRBV19
J: TRBJ1-2

CDR3: CASSNHRGRSTDTQYF
DNA: TGTGCCAGCAGTAATCACAGGGGCAGAAGCACAGATACGCAGTATTTT
size: -
D: TRBD1
V: TRBV7-2
J: TRBJ2-3

CDR3: CASSQGQWGGDEKLFF
DNA: TGTGCCAGCAGCCAAGGGCAATGGGGAGGGGATGAAAAACTGTTTTTT
size: -
D: -
V: TRBV4-2
J: TRBJ1-4

CDR3: CASSPMGQGIDEQFF
DNA: TGTGCCAGCTCACCAATGGGACAGGGCATCGATGAGCAGTTCTTC
size: -
D: TRBD1
V: TRBV18
J: TRBJ2-1

CDR3: CASRLAGGETQYF
DNA: TGCGCCAGCAGACTAGCGGGAGGAGAGACCCAGTACTTC
size: -
D: TRBD2
V: TRBV5-1
J: TRBJ2-5

CDR3: CASSEERNTEAFF
DNA: TGTGCCAGCTCAGAGGAGCGGAACACTGAAGCTTTCTTT
size: few
D: -
V: TRBV18
J: TRBJ1-1

CDR3: CAISEFGGSGKGEQFF
DNA: TGTGCCATCAGTGAGTTCGGAGGTAGCGGGAAGGGTGAGCAGTTCTTC
size: -
D: TRBD2
V: TRBV10-3
J: TRBJ2-1

CDR3: CASSQGAATQYF
DNA: TGTGCCAGCAGTCAGGGGGCCGCAACCCAGTACTTC
size: -
D: TRBD1
V: TRBV28
J: TRBJ2-5

CDR3: CASSQVWTGQANEKLFF
DNA: TGCGCCAGCAGCCAAGTCTGGACGGGACAGGCTAATGAAAAACTGTTTTTT
size: -
D: TRBD1
V: TRBV4-1
J: TRBJ1-4

CDR3: CASSARNIRKETQYF
DNA: TGTGCCAGCAGTGCCCGAAACATCCGGAAAGAGACCCAGTACTTC
size: -
D: -
V: TRBV28
J: TRBJ2-5

CDR3: CASSLSRVGGTEAFF
DNA: TGTGCCAGCAGCTTATCCAGGGTTGGAGGAACTGAAGCTTTCTTT
size: -
D: -
V: TRBV5-5
J: TRBJ1-1

CDR3: CASSIGGSGQPQHF
DNA: TGTGCCAGTAGTATAGGGGGGAGTGGTCAGCCCCAGCATTTT
size: -
D: -
V: TRBV19
J: TRBJ1-5

CDR3: CASSPSEPSGTQYF
DNA: TGTGCCAGCTCACCAAGCGAGCCCAGTGGGACCCAGTACTTC
size: -
D: -
V: TRBV18
J: TRBJ2-5

CDR3: CASSESRWTPPYF
DNA: TGTGCCAGCAGTGAGTCGAGATGGACCCCGCCTTACTTC
size: -
D: -
V: TRBV6-1
J: TRBJ2-5

CDR3: CASSDFRALTEKLFF
DNA: TGTGCCAGCAGTGACTTTAGGGCTCTTACTGAAAAACTGTTTTTT
size: few
D: -
V: TRBV2
J: TRBJ1-4

CDR3: CASSDPLGREDGNEQFF
DNA: TGTGCCAGCAGCGACCCGCTGGGGCGGGAGGATGGGAATGAGCAGTTCTTC
size: -
D: TRBD2
V: TRBV9
J: TRBJ2-1

CDR3: CSFRSGRSETQYF
DNA: TGCAGCTTCCGAAGCGGGAGAAGTGAGACCCAGTACTTC
size: -
D: TRBD2
V: TRBV29-1
J: TRBJ2-5

CDR3: CASSSDREITDTQYF
DNA: TGTGCCAGCAGTTCCGACAGGGAGATCACAGATACGCAGTATTTT
size: -
D: TRBD1
V: TRBV28
J: TRBJ2-3

CDR3: CASSPSGSGHYGGYF
DNA: TGTGCCAGCAGTCCTTCCGGTTCAGGGCACTATGGGGGGTACTTC
size: many
D: -
V: TRBV28
J: TRBJ2-7

CDR3: CASSVTGGRTDTQYF
DNA: TGTGCCAGCTCAGTGACAGGGGGCCGCACAGATACGCAGTATTTT
size: -
D: TRBD1
V: TRBV18
J: TRBJ2-3

CDR3: CTKASGGTYNEQFF
DNA: TGCACCAAGGCTAGCGGGGGGACCTACAATGAGCAGTTCTTC
size: -
D: -
V: TRBV1
J: TRBJ2-1